These T cell receptor beta chains were read from a single sample in a study of shared clonotypes between healthy human individuals. TCRdb's table, derived via immunoSEQ multiplex PCR, lists solely in-frame clones and lacks some. Found here are about 2.3 million clones, roughly 92% of them singletons; the top ten hold around 0.4%. Sample: naive CD4+ T cells from PBMCs. The source of these receptors is a man aged 18 to 29 in good health. Some clones in this sample may be carry-over from other donors' samples. Both conserved end residues are part of each CDR3.

v_call,j_call,cdr3_aa
TRBV2,TRBJ1-5,CASKRDSNQPQHF
TRBV11-2,TRBJ2-1,CASSLDFQFKFF
TRBV19,TRBJ1-5,CASRLTGIQGQPQHF
TRBV25-1,TRBJ2-5,CASSEYGQGRETQYF
TRBV9,TRBJ2-5,CASSVGSGETQYF
TRBV6-6,TRBJ2-1,CASSQSYNEQFF
TRBV4-1,TRBJ2-5,CASSHRTGPQETQYF
TRBV7-2,TRBJ1-5,CASSPRVASNQPQHF
TRBV14,TRBJ2-6,CASSQARASGANVLTF
TRBV7-3,TRBJ1-2,CASSASANYGYTF
TRBV5-6,TRBJ2-2,CASSLISRGANTGELFF
TRBV7-3,TRBJ2-3,CASSLRPGLDTQYF
TRBV19,TRBJ2-3,CASSIRFSSDTQYF
TRBV28,TRBJ2-1,CASSLFQGQEFF
TRBV28,TRBJ2-7,CASSLGPSGPYEQYF
TRBV28,TRBJ1-5,CASSLNRGRNQPQHF
TRBV18,TRBJ2-5,CASSLELGQQETQYF
TRBV6-5,TRBJ1-3,CASSPDRGRNTIYF
TRBV27,TRBJ2-3,CASSSGRGRTNTDTQYF
TRBV7-3,TRBJ2-3,CASNHPTGSSTDTQYF
TRBV6-5,TRBJ2-1,CASGRDRYYNEQFF
TRBV6-4,TRBJ1-5,CASRQGANQPQHF
TRBV7-2,TRBJ2-1,CASSYRGSYNEQFF
TRBV5-4,TRBJ1-1,CASSSPMGGNTEAFF
TRBV30,TRBJ1-2,CAWSPTLYGYTF
TRBV15,TRBJ1-3,CATSRGTPAGNTIYF
TRBV5-1,TRBJ2-1,CASSLTDSSYNEQFF
TRBV5-1,TRBJ2-5,CASSPRGIETQYF
TRBV10-3,TRBJ1-5,CAISESLKGGQPQHF
TRBV9,TRBJ1-1,CASSPRTGGDSEAFF
TRBV11-3,TRBJ2-1,CASSLYQGVQFF
TRBV27,TRBJ2-7,CASSPLGGGGEQYF
TRBV7-3,TRBJ2-3,CASSLWGATDTQYF
TRBV9,TRBJ2-3,CASSVRRHSADTQYF
TRBV7-2,TRBJ1-1,CASSFAGRLQAFF
TRBV7-8,TRBJ2-1,CASSLGSRAGGHNEQFF
TRBV29-1,TRBJ1-4,CSVGSRFNEKLFF
TRBV28,TRBJ2-3,CASSLGLAGQGTDTQYF
TRBV7-2,TRBJ2-7,CASSLAGGLSYEQYF
TRBV6-5,TRBJ1-2,CASREGYGHYGYTF
TRBV2,TRBJ2-1,CASSVRVNEQFF
TRBV10-1,TRBJ2-7,CASSDGPPSREYF
TRBV4-1,TRBJ2-7,CASSQEIVRDEQYF